A single sample gave rise to the 7 T cell receptor beta chains below, sequenced in a study of patients and donors after allogeneic stem cell transplantation (dated by TCRdb to 2019 to 2021). The library was obtained by RT-PCR. Sequencing relied on a NextSeq 550. The raw public data were reprocessed by TCRdb itself: fastp quality trimming at Q25, MiXCR clonotype calling, in-frame beta chains only. Every CDR3 protein is listed once, alongside the most common genes and DNA of its rows. The sample table shows roughly 960,000 distinct CDR3 sequences, and around 17% are seen once. Around 6% of the sample lies in the top ten. The sequenced material came from blood, either unsorted or a sorted T cell fraction (not recorded which). The receptor source for this set is a human donor who was either an allogeneic HSCT recipient or a stem cell or donor lymphocyte infusion donor (not recorded which). It is not recorded whose cells these are; they may come from a transplant donor.

V usage is TRBV18 and J usage is TRBJ2-2; D remains unclear. V was trimmed by 0 bases and J by 6 bases, leaving 11 bases between them. The CDR3 runs 15 residues. CDR1 KGHSH and CDR2 LQKENI come from the germline V gene. CDR3 sequence (DNA): TGTGCCAGCTCACCACCGGCCCTGAAAGCCGGGGAGCTGTTTTTT. Amino acid sequence: CASSPPALKAGELFF.

This clonotype was counted a few times. The CDR3 DNA sequence: TGCAGTGCCCCTCTAAGAGCGCGGACCACTGAAGCTTTCTTT. This codes for CSAPLRARTTEAFF. The chain carries TRBV20-1 and TRBJ1-1, with D hard to call. There are 14 residues in the CDR3. Trimming took off 6 bases at V and 4 bases at J, with 18 bases between the two ends. CDR1 is DFQATT, CDR2 SNEGSKA, per germline (reference sequence).

The chain uses TRBV5-1 and TRBJ2-1; D possibly matches TRBD1 or TRBD2 (5 bases each). Germline V gives CDR1 SGHRS, CDR2 YFSETQ. The CDR3 has 16 amino acids. Trimming stripped 0 bases from V and 7 bases from J, with 17 bases between. In DNA form, the CDR3 reads TGCGCCAGCAGCTTGGAACCTCGAACTGGGGGAAATGAGCAGTTCTTC. Its protein product is CASSLEPRTGGNEQFF.

The chain combines TRBV10-3 with TRBJ1-1; 7 positions agree with TRBD1. Per germline, CDR1 ENHRY and CDR2 SYGVKD. V trimming: 6 bases; J trimming: 7 bases; junction bases outside the gene matches: 2. The CDR3 loop spans 11 amino acids. The CDR3 bases are TGTGCCATCAGGGGACAGATTGAAGCTTTCTTT. This codes for CAIRGQIEAFF.

The chain links TRBV9 to TRBJ2-2, with TRBD2 matching over 7 bases. The CDR3 contains 14 residues. The germline V gene encodes CDR1 SGDLS and CDR2 YYNGEE. The J segment lost 3 bases and the V segment lost 10 bases, leaving 9 bases of the junction unmatched. The CDR3 reads CASRSGAHTGELFF. The DNA of the CDR3 is TGTGCCTCACGGAGCGGGGCCCACACCGGGGAGCTGTTTTTT. The full variable domain, rest sourced from reference TRBV9 and TRBJ2-2, is DSGVTQTPKHLITATGQRVTLRCSPRSGDLSVYWYQQSLDQGLQFLIQYYNGEERAKGNILERFSAQQFPDLHSELNLSSLELGDSALYFCASRSGAHTGELFFGEGSRLTVL.

In nucleotides, the CDR3 is TGTGCCAGCAGCCAAGTTTCAGGGGTTGGCTTCGGGCCCTTTTATGGCTACACCTTC. It codes for CASSQVSGVGFGPFYGYTF. This chain connects TRBV14 to TRBJ1-2, with a tentative D call TRBD1 (6 bases). In germline, CDR1 is SGHDN, CDR2 FVKESK. Trimming left V 1 base short and J 5 bases short, with 26 bases between. The CDR3 runs 19 residues. Filled out from reference TRBV14 and TRBJ1-2, the complete variable domain reads EAGVTQFPSHSVIEKGQTVTLRCDPISGHDNLYWYRRVMGKEIKFLLHFVKESKQDESGMPNNRFLAERTGGTYSTLKVQPAELEDSGVYFCASSQVSGVGFGPFYGYTFGSGTRLTVV.

This chain joins TRBV6-2 or TRBV6-3 and TRBJ1-4; D remains unclear. Germline CDR1 reads MNHEY; CDR2 reads SVGEGT. This CDR3 has 16 amino acids. Between the trimmed V and J ends, which lost 6 bases and 1 base, there was a span of 15 bases. The CDR3 loop is CASRRQFEGTNEKLFF. CDR3 DNA: TGTGCCAGCAGAAGACAATTCGAAGGAACTAATGAAAAACTGTTTTTT.